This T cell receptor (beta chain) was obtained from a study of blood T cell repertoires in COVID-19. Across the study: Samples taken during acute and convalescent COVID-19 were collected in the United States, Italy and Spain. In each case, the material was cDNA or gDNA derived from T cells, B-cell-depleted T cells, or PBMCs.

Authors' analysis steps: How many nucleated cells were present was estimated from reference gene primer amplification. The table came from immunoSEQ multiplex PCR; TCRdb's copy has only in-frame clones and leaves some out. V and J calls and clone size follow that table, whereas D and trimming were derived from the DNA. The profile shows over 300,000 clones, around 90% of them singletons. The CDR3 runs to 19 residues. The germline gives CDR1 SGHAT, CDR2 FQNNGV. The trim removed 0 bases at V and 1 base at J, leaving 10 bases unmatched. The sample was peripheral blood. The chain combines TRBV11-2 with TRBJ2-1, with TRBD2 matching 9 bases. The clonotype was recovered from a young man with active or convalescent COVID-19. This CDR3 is CASSLERAGGRYSYNEQFF. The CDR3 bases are TGTGCCAGCAGCTTAGAACGGGCGGGGGGGCGATATTCCTACAATGAGCAGTTCTTC.